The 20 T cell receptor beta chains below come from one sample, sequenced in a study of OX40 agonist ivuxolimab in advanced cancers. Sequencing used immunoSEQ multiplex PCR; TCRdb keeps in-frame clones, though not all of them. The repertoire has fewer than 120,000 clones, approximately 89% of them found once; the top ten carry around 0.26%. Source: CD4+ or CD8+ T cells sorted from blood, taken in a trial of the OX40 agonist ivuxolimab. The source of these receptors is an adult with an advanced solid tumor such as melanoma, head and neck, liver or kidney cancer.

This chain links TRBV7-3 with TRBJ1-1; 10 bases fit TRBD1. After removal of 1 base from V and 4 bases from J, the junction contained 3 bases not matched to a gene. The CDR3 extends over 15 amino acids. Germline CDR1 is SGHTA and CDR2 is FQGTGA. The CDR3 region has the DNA TGTGCCAGCAGCTTAATGGGACAGGGGCCCACTGAAGCTTTCTTT. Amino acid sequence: CASSLMGQGPTEAFF.

The CDR3 coding sequence is TGTGCCAGCAGTTTCGAGGGGATGAACACTGAAGCTTTCTTT. Translating gives CASSFEGMNTEAFF. The chain employs TRBV27 and TRBJ1-1, with D possibly matching TRBD1 (5 bases). V was trimmed by 3 bases and J by 0 bases, leaving 8 bases between them. The germline gives CDR1 MNHEY, CDR2 SMNVEV (reference sequence). The CDR3 runs 14 residues.

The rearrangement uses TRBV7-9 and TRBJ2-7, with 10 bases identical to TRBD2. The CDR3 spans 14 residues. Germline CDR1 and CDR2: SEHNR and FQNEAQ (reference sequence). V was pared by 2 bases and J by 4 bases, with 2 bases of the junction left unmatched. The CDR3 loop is CASSLTSGIYEQYF. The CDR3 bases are TGTGCCAGCAGCTTAACTAGCGGGATTTACGAGCAGTACTTC.

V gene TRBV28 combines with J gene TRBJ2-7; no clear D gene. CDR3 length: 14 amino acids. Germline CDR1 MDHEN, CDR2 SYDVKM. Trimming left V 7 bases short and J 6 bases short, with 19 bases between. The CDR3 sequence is CASKGRVRISEQYF. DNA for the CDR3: TGTGCCAGCAAGGGAAGAGTAAGGATAAGCGAGCAGTACTTC.

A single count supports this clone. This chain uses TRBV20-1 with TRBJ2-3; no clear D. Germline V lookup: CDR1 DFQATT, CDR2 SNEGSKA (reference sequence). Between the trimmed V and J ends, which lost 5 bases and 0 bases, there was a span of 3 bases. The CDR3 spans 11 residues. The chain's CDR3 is CSARSTDTQYF. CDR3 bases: TGCAGTGCTCGCAGCACAGATACGCAGTATTTT.

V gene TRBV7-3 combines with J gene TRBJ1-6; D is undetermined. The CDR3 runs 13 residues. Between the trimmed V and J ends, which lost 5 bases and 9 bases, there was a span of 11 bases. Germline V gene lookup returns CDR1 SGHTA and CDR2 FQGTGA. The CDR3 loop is CASSQISGSPLHF. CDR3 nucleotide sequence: TGTGCCAGCAGCCAAATCTCGGGTTCACCCCTCCACTTT.

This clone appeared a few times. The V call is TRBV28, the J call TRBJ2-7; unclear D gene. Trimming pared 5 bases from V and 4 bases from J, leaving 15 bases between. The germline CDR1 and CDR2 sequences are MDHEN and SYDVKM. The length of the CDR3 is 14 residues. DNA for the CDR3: TGTGCCAGCAGTCTGACTCCAGATTCGTACGAGCAGTACTTC. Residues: CASSLTPDSYEQYF.

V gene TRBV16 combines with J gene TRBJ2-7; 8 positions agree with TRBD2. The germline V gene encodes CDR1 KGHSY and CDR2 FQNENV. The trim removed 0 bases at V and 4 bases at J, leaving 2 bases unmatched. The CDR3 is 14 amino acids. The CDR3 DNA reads TGTGCCAGCAGCCAATCCCCGGGAGGGTACGAGCAGTACTTC. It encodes CASSQSPGGYEQYF. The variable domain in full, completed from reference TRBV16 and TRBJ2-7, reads GEEVAQTPKHLVRGEGQKAKLYCAPIKGHSYVFWYQQVLKNEFKFLISFQNENVFDETGMPKERFSAKCLPNSPCSLEIQATKLEDSAVYFCASSQSPGGYEQYFGPGTRLTVT.

The CDR3 sequence: CASSLSTGAGNTIYF. The CDR3 DNA reads as TGTGCCAGCAGTTTATCTACAGGGGCTGGAAACACCATATATTTT. This chain joins TRBV28 and TRBJ1-3; 7 positions agree with TRBD1. Germline loops: CDR1 MDHEN, CDR2 SYDVKM. Trimming cost V 1 base and J 2 bases; bases outside gene matches: 2. The CDR3 totals 15 residues.

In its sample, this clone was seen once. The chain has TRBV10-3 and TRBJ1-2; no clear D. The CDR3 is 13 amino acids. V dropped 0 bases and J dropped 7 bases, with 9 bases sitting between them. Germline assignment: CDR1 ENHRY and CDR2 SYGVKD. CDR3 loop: CAISESRTTGYTF. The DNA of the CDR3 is TGTGCCATCAGTGAGTCCAGGACCACTGGCTACACCTTC.

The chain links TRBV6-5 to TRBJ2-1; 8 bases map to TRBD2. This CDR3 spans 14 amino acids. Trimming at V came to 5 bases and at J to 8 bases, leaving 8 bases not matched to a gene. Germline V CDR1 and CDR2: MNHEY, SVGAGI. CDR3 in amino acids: CASSRSGSFYEQFF. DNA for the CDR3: TGTGCCAGCAGTCGAAGCGGGAGTTTCTATGAGCAGTTCTTC.

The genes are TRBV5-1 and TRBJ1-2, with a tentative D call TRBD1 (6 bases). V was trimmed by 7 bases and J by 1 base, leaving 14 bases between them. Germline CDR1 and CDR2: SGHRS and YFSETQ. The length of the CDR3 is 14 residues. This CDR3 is CASGKGDINYGYTF. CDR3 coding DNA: TGCGCCAGCGGTAAGGGGGATATTAACTATGGCTACACCTTC.

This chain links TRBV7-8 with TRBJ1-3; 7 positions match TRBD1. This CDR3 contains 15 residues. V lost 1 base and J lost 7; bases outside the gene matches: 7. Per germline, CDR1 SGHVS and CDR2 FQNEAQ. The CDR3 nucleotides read TGTGCCAGCAGCTTAGGGAGGGGGCCAGGGAACACCATATATTTT. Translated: CASSLGRGPGNTIYF.

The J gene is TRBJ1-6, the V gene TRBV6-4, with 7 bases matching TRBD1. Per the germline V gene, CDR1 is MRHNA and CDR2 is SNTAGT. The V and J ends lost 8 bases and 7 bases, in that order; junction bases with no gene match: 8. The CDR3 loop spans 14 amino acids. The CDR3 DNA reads TGTGCCAGCGGTCCAGGGGGGATGAATTCACCCCTCCACTTT. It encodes CASGPGGMNSPLHF.

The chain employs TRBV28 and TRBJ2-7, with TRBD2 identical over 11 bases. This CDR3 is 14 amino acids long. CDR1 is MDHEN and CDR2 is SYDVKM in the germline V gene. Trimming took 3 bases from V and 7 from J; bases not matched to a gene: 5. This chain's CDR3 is CASSFASGRSEQYF. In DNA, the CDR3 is TGTGCCAGCAGTTTTGCTAGCGGGAGGAGTGAGCAGTACTTC.

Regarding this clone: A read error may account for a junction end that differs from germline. The CDR3 sequence is CASSLARWDRGDQPQHF. CDR3 nucleotides: TGTGCCAGCAGCCTAGCCCGTTGGGACAGGGGAGATCAGCCCCAGCATTTT. The chain employs TRBV7-9 and TRBJ1-5; 10 positions match TRBD1. The CDR3 totals 17 residues. The V gene's germline CDR1 is SEHNR and CDR2 FQNEAQ (reference sequence).

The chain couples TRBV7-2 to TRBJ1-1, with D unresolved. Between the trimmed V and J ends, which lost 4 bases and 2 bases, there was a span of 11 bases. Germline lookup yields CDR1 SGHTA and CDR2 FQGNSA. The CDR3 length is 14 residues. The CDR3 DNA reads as TGTGCCAGCAGCTCCTCCGGAACAAACACTGAAGCTTTCTTT. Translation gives CASSSSGTNTEAFF. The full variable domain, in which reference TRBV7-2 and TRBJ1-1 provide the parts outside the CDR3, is GAGVSQSPSNKVTEKGKDVELRCDPISGHTALYWYRQSLGQGLEFLIYFQGNSAPDKSGLPSDRFSAERTGGSVSTLTIQRTQQEDSAVYLCASSSSGTNTEAFFGQGTRLTVV.

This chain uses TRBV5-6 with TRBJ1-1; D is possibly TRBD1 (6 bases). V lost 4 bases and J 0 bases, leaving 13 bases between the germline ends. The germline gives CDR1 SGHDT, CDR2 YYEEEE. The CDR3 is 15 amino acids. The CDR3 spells CASSRPGTMNTEAFF. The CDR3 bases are TGTGCCAGCAGCAGACCCGGGACAATGAACACTGAAGCTTTCTTT. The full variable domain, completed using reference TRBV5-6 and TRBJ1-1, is DAGVTQSPTHLIKTRGQQVTLRCSPKSGHDTVSWYQQALGQGPQFIFQYYEEEERQRGNFPDRFSGHQFPNYSSELNVNALLLGDSALYLCASSRPGTMNTEAFFGQGTRLTVV.

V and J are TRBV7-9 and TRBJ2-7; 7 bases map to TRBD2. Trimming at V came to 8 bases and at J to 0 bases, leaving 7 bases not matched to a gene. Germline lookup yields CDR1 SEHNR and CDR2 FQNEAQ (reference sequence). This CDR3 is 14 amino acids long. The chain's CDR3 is CASAPSGSSYEQYF. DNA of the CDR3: TGTGCCAGCGCACCTAGCGGCAGCTCCTACGAGCAGTACTTC.

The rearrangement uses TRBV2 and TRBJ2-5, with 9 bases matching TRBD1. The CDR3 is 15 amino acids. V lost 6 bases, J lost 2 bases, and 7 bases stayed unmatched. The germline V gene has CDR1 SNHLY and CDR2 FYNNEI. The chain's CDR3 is CASRGDRAVQETQYF. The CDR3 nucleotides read TGTGCCAGCAGAGGGGACAGGGCCGTTCAAGAGACCCAGTACTTC.